These T cell receptor beta chains were read from a single sample in a study of OX40 agonist ivuxolimab in advanced cancers. Libraries were prepared by immunoSEQ multiplex PCR; TCRdb keeps only in-frame clonotypes and omits some of them. The sample has about 22,000 clones, 84% seen once; the top ten hold over 25%. The sequencing used CD4+ or CD8+ T cells sorted from blood, collected in a trial of the OX40 agonist ivuxolimab. The receptors originated from an adult with an advanced solid tumor such as melanoma, head and neck, liver or kidney cancer. Both conserved end residues are part of each CDR3. Each record gives: clone size, V gene, J gene, CDR3 protein. The size field is filled for only some rows; it gives once, few, many or a size class.

-	TRBV7-7	TRBJ2-7	CASSWGDGYEQYF
few	TRBV6-4	TRBJ2-1	CASSADSSYNEQFF
-	TRBV5-1	TRBJ1-1	CASSPGQTEAFF
-	TRBV7-9	TRBJ2-1	CASSPGTARAGEQFF
-	TRBV9	TRBJ2-3	CASSVVPGGPGDTQYF
-	TRBV7-9	TRBJ2-7	CASTPTPREQYF
-	TRBV7-8	TRBJ2-2	CASSLDIGGELFF
-	TRBV7-9	TRBJ1-5	CASSPGDSQPPNQPQHF
-	TRBV2	TRBJ2-3	CASRFDSTDTQYF
-	TRBV9	TRBJ1-3	CASSSGSSGNTIYF
few	TRBV21-1	TRBJ1-5	CASSPPGRHQPQHF
once	TRBV7-6	TRBJ2-5	CASSLVEETQYF
-	TRBV13	TRBJ2-2	CASSLVTGELFF
-	TRBV28	TRBJ2-5	CASSLDRGRRETQYF
-	TRBV5-1	TRBJ1-1	CASSPGTGGVNTPEAFF
-	TRBV9	TRBJ1-3	CASSVADSGNTIYF
once	TRBV11-2	TRBJ2-1	CASSFYTPGDRGPYNEQFF
-	TRBV7-9	TRBJ2-7	CASSSGLAGNYEQYF
-	TRBV19	TRBJ2-7	CASRQGKHEQYF
-	TRBV27	TRBJ1-5	CASSLTGTLDNQPQHF
-	TRBV6-5	TRBJ2-1	CASSYSSGLFGDEQFF
once	TRBV7-9	TRBJ1-5	CASSSTGEIGQPQHF
-	TRBV2	TRBJ1-2	CASRIVRGRNYGYTF
-	TRBV27	TRBJ2-7	CASRTGEGEQYF
-	TRBV10-1	TRBJ2-3	CASSERQEDTQYF
-	TRBV5-1	TRBJ2-4	CASSLNVGRDILLAKNIQYF
-	TRBV6-1	TRBJ2-5	CASSEDGTVQETQYF
-	TRBV20-1	TRBJ1-5	CSARDQPQHF